Included here is one T cell receptor beta chain sequence, with context. Its target is unknown. One junction end disagrees with the germline gene, perhaps due to a read error. This specimen belongs to a study of cytomegalovirus exposure and HLA in healthy donors. The germline V gene encodes CDR1 SEHNR and CDR2 FQNEAQ (reference sequence). This CDR3 contains 12 residues. This PCR relied on a set of 60 Vbeta primers and 13 Jbeta primers. Assay used: immunoSEQ multiplex PCR; TCRdb lists only in-frame clones, some missing. This sample carries roughly 88,000 clones, approximately 80% of them seen once, and the ten largest clones take 4% to 5.5%. Findings of the study overall: HLA alleles showed associations with 16,951 TCR beta sequences in a later analysis, at a 0.05 false discovery rate. What a later analysis reportedly showed was that an Asian-associated ancestry cluster had fewer N-insertions than the approximately 720-donor mean. Most observed TCR sequences were rare, whereas some public TCRs were detected in many donors. Altogether, some 160 TCR beta chains were recorded as cytomegalovirus-associated.

The rearrangement joins TRBV7-9 to TRBJ2-7; no clear D gene. The sequenced material came from PBMCs. This TCR was recovered from a man aged 25 to 40 in good health and CMV-seropositive. CDR3 nucleotides: TGTTCCAGCAGCTTAGGGCTTTACGAGCAGTACTTC. Translated, it gives CSSSLGLYEQYF.